Following are 28 T cell receptor beta chains from one sample sequenced in a study of T cell repertoires in cytomegalovirus infection (dated by TCRdb to the late 2010s). Data came from an Illumina HiSeq 1500. The public reads were quality trimmed at Q25 with fastp and then assembled into clones with MiXCR by TCRdb, keeping productive beta chains. Records with the same CDR3 protein are collapsed into one entry carrying the most frequent genes and DNA. The sample has 300,000 or so distinct CDR3 sequences on record, approximately 10% of them singletons. Together, the top ten hold less than 3% of the sample. Sequencing was carried out using PBMCs. The source of these receptors is a human donor in good health (CMV status not recorded). Some clones in this sample may be carry-over from other donors' samples.

This clonotype was counted at least ten times. CDR3 bases: TGCAGCGGGCGGGACCCTGGAAACACCATATATTTT. Amino acids: CSGRDPGNTIYF. The chain recombines TRBV29-1 with TRBJ1-3, with D maybe TRBD1 (5 bases). The V end was cut by 7 bases, the J end by 2 bases, with 9 bases between. CDR1 is SQVTM, CDR2 ANQGSEA, per germline. The CDR3 is 12 residues long.

The chain uses TRBV12-3 or TRBV12-4 and TRBJ2-5; 9 bases line up with TRBD1. V shed 6 bases, J shed 4 bases, and the junction held 9 bases outside the gene matches. The CDR3 loop spans 15 amino acids. The DNA for the CDR3 is TGTGCCAGCAGCCGGGGACAGGGTTTTCGAGAGACCCAGTACTTC. Amino acids: CASSRGQGFRETQYF.

Details on this clonotype: A much larger clone is a single base away; this may be a read error. The rearrangement uses TRBV28 and TRBJ2-7, with 7 bases identical to TRBD2. This CDR3 spans 14 amino acids. Germline V lookup: CDR1 MDHEN, CDR2 SYDVKM. The V segment lost 10 bases and the J segment 1 base; nucleotides outside the gene matches: 10. The DNA for the CDR3 is TGTGCCAACCATGGACTAGAGGTTTCCTACGAGCAGTACGTC. Translation: CANHGLEVSYEQYV.

This clonotype occurred many times. The V call is TRBV4-1, the J call TRBJ2-3, with 7 bases that match TRBD2. The germline V gene encodes CDR1 MGHRA and CDR2 YSYEKL. Trimming at V came to 0 bases and at J to 0 bases, leaving 9 bases not matched to a gene. The CDR3 totals 18 residues. CDR3 DNA: TGCGCCAGCAGCCAAGACCCCCAACTAGCGCTAAGCACAGATACGCAGTATTTT. Protein sequence: CASSQDPQLALSTDTQYF.

This clonotype was seen many times. This chain uses TRBV6-2 or TRBV6-3 with TRBJ2-5; D might be TRBD1 (5 bases). Germline CDR1 MNHEY, CDR2 SVGEGT. The V end was cut by 3 bases, the J end by 0 bases, with 14 bases between. The CDR3 covers 16 residues. This chain's CDR3 is CASSYSPDRHQETQYF. CDR3 bases: TGTGCCAGCAGTTATTCCCCCGACAGACACCAAGAGACCCAGTACTTC.

The table lists this clonotype with many counts. The chain combines TRBV7-2 with TRBJ1-1, with D perhaps TRBD1 (5 bases). This CDR3 has 15 amino acids. CDR1 is SGHTA and CDR2 is FQGNSA in the germline V gene. With 1 base removed from V and 0 bases from J, the gap between germline ends came to 9 bases. This chain's CDR3 is CASSLGSRVNTEAFF. The CDR3 region has the DNA TGTGCCAGCAGCTTAGGGAGCAGGGTGAACACTGAAGCTTTCTTT. Full variable domain (rest looked up from reference TRBV7-2 and TRBJ1-1): GAGVSQSPSNKVTEKGKDVELRCDPISGHTALYWYRQSLGQGLEFLIYFQGNSAPDKSGLPSDRFSAERTGGSVSTLTIQRTQQEDSAVYLCASSLGSRVNTEAFFGQGTRLTVV.

This clonotype appeared many times. The chain carries TRBV7-9 and TRBJ1-2; 9 nucleotides align to TRBD1. Germline CDR1 and CDR2: SEHNR and FQNEAQ (reference sequence). V lost 2 bases to trimming and J lost 8 bases; unmatched junction nucleotides: 9. CDR3 length: 15 residues. The CDR3 reads CASSLSQGTGWGYTF. The DNA for the CDR3 is TGTGCCAGCAGCTTATCACAAGGGACAGGGTGGGGCTACACCTTC.

This clonotype appeared many times. The chain couples TRBV28 to TRBJ2-7, with TRBD1 matching over 8 bases. The CDR3 totals 14 residues. The V segment lost 5 bases and the J segment 6 bases; nucleotides outside the gene matches: 9. Germline V gene lookup returns CDR1 MDHEN and CDR2 SYDVKM. DNA for the CDR3: TGTGCCAGCAGTCTCGACGGACAGGGTAGCGAGCAGTACGTC. Its protein is CASSLDGQGSEQYV.

This clonotype showed up just a few times. The V call is TRBV14, the J call TRBJ2-5, with D possibly being TRBD1 (5 bases). The CDR3 contains 13 residues. V lost 0 bases, J lost 10 bases, and 12 bases lay in between. From germline, CDR1 is SGHDN and CDR2 FVKESK. CDR3 sequence reads: CASSQDPGQDQYF. The CDR3 DNA sequence: TGTGCCAGCAGCCAAGATCCCGGACAAGACCAGTACTTC.

Remarks on this clonotype: Given a much more abundant clone one base away, this may be a read error. The chain employs TRBV20-1 and TRBJ1-2; no clear D. Germline lookup yields CDR1 DFQATT and CDR2 SNEGSKA (reference sequence). This CDR3 has 13 residues. The ends were cut back, 4 bases at V and 4 bases at J, with 13 bases in the middle. CDR3 sequence reads: CSAIDPRSYGYTF. The DNA of the CDR3 is TGCAGTGCTATAGACCCCAGGAGCTATGGCTACACCTTC.

This clonotype was seen a few times. The rearrangement uses TRBV6-2 or TRBV6-3 and TRBJ2-7; D is perhaps TRBD1 (5 bases). Germline-derived CDR1 and CDR2 are MNHEY and SVGEGT. The CDR3 sequence is 13 residues long. V dropped 2 bases and J dropped 2 bases, with 7 bases sitting between them. Here the CDR3 DNA reads TGTGCCAGCAGTTACGACAGCACCTACGAGCAGTACGTC. Residues: CASSYDSTYEQYV.

The genes are TRBV14 and TRBJ2-3; D is unclear. The CDR3 length is 16 residues. V was cut by 2 bases and J by 0 bases, with 12 bases left in between. Germline V gene lookup returns CDR1 SGHDN and CDR2 FVKESK. CDR3 nucleotide sequence: TGTGCCAGCAGCCAACGGAAGGCTATTAGCACAGATACGCAGTATTTT. Residues: CASSQRKAISTDTQYF.

This clonotype was seen at least ten times. CDR3 sequence: CASSPRQGGIYGYTF. In DNA form, the CDR3 reads TGTGCCAGCAGCCCTCGACAGGGAGGTATATATGGCTACACCTTC. This sequence joins TRBV7-2 and TRBJ1-2, with 7 bases aligning to TRBD1. Unmatched junction bases numbered 11, after V lost 5 bases and J lost 5 bases. CDR3 length: 15 residues. CDR1 and CDR2 (germline): SGHTA, FQGNSA.

This clonotype was detected many times. The genes are TRBV28 and TRBJ2-1; 7 nucleotides match TRBD2. The ends lost 5 bases at V and 4 bases at J; junction bases unmatched: 2. Germline V CDR1 and CDR2: MDHEN, SYDVKM. This CDR3 spans 13 amino acids. The CDR3 nucleotides are TGTGCCAGCAGTGGGGGGGGATACAATGAGCAGTTCTTC. Amino acid sequence: CASSGGGYNEQFF.

The gene calls are TRBV20-1 and TRBJ1-5; D not certain. This CDR3 region has 12 residues. The germline gives CDR1 DFQATT, CDR2 SNEGSKA (reference sequence). Trimming took off 7 bases at V and 3 bases at J, with 10 bases between the two ends. CDR3 region: CSVSVPNQPQHF. The CDR3 DNA is TGCAGTGTTAGCGTACCCAATCAGCCCCAGCATTTT.

This clonotype was seen many times. The genes are TRBV7-3 and TRBJ2-7; D tentatively reads TRBD1 or TRBD2 (5 bases each). CDR3 length: 14 residues. The V end was cut by 9 bases, the J end by 3 bases, with 18 bases between. The germline CDR1 and CDR2 sequences are SGHTA and FQGTGA. The CDR3 coding sequence is TGTGCCAGTTTCAACAGAGGGACCTTCTACGAGCAGTACGTC. Its translation is CASFNRGTFYEQYV.

This clonotype was detected a few times. V and J are TRBV29-1 and TRBJ1-1, with 7 bases matching TRBD1. Germline trimming cut 7 bases from V and 1 base from J; bases unmatched to any gene: 3. This CDR3 has 12 amino acids. The germline V gene encodes CDR1 SQVTM and CDR2 ANQGSEA. The CDR3 nucleotides are TGCAGCGCGGGACAGACGAACACTGAAGCTTTCTTT. Protein product: CSAGQTNTEAFF.

The J gene is TRBJ2-1, the V gene TRBV7-9, with no clear D. The germline V gene has CDR1 SEHNR and CDR2 FQNEAQ (reference sequence). The CDR3 has 15 amino acids. Trimming removed 3 bases from V and 1 base from J, with 10 bases in between. As DNA, the CDR3 is TGTGCCAGCAGCTTTTTGGCTGTATCCTACAATGAGCAGTTCTTC. Protein product: CASSFLAVSYNEQFF.

This clonotype was found many times. The chain recombines TRBV6-2 or TRBV6-3 with TRBJ2-1; tentatively, D is TRBD2 (6 bases). Trimming removed 7 bases at V and 3 bases at J, with 13 bases between. The CDR3 length is 14 residues. Germline CDR1 reads MNHEY; CDR2 reads SVGEGT. CDR3 nucleotides: TGTGCCAGCACCTATAGCGGAAGCTACAATGAGCAGTTCTTC. Translated: CASTYSGSYNEQFF.

This clonotype was found many times. The gene calls are TRBV7-2 and TRBJ1-1; D may be TRBD1 (5 bases). Germline V lookup: CDR1 SGHTA, CDR2 FQGNSA. V lost 5 bases and J lost 5, with 12 bases in between. This CDR3 region has 13 residues. CDR3 protein: CASSRDVGTEAFF. CDR3 DNA: TGTGCCAGCAGCCGGGACGTAGGGACTGAAGCTTTCTTT.

This clonotype was seen many times. The chain employs TRBV6-2 or TRBV6-3 and TRBJ1-1; possibly TRBD1 for D (5 bases). Per germline, CDR1 MNHEY and CDR2 SVGEGT. The CDR3 sequence is 14 residues long. Trimming took 0 bases from V and 3 from J, leaving 8 bases between them. CDR3 coding DNA: TGTGCCAGCAGTTACTCAACAGGCTACACTGAAGCTTTCTTT. Translation gives CASSYSTGYTEAFF.

This clonotype was observed a few times. The CDR3 here is CASSYSKRDRADTQYF. The DNA of the CDR3 is TGTGCCAGCAGTTACTCGAAACGGGACAGGGCAGATACGCAGTATTTT. The genes are TRBV6-6 and TRBJ2-3; 9 positions match TRBD1. In germline, CDR1 is MNHNY, CDR2 SVGAGI (reference sequence). This CDR3 comprises 16 residues. With 0 bases clipped from V and 4 bases from J, the junction kept 5 bases outside the gene matches.

On this clonotype itself: The junction does not match germline at one end; this may be a read error. The chain recombines TRBV29-1 with TRBJ1-1; a weak D match, TRBD1 (5 bases). The CDR3 is made up of 12 amino acids. Germline CDR1 reads SQVTM; CDR2 reads ANQGSEA. CDR3 nucleotide sequence: TGCAGCGTCACGACCAACCGACAGAAAGAAGAGTTT. The encoded protein is CSVTTNRQKEEF.

This clonotype was seen repeatedly, ten times or more. The rearrangement links TRBV19 to TRBJ2-7; 7 nucleotides line up with TRBD2. V lost 5 bases and J lost 2; bases outside the gene matches: 12. CDR3 length: 16 residues. Germline V gives CDR1 LNHDA, CDR2 SQIVND (reference sequence). CDR3 amino acids: CASSFRLASVPYEQYV. Written as DNA, the CDR3 is TGTGCCAGTAGTTTTCGACTAGCTTCTGTTCCCTACGAGCAGTACGTC.

This clonotype was counted many times. CDR3 amino acids: CASSVGTLAGTEAFF. CDR3 in DNA: TGTGCCAGCAGCGTAGGTACCCTGGCGGGCACTGAAGCTTTCTTT. The genes are TRBV9 and TRBJ1-1; D gene ambiguous. The CDR3 totals 15 residues. Germline CDR1 is SGDLS and CDR2 is YYNGEE. Trimming shortened V by 0 bases and J by 4 bases, and 13 bases separated the two germline ends.

The chain joins TRBV20-1 to TRBJ2-7; no clear D. The V gene's germline CDR1 is DFQATT and CDR2 SNEGSKA (reference sequence). The V gene lost 0 bases and the J gene lost 0 bases, with 3 bases spanning the gap. This CDR3 is built from 12 residues. The CDR3 nucleotides are TGCAGTGCTAGAGAGAGCTCCTACGAGCAGTACGTC. It encodes CSARESSYEQYV.

This clonotype was detected a few times. This chain links TRBV6-2 or TRBV6-3 with TRBJ1-5, with TRBD1 as a possible D gene (6 bases). Trimming took off 5 bases at V and 0 bases at J, with 14 bases between the two ends. Per the germline V gene, CDR1 is MNHEY and CDR2 is SVGEGT. The CDR3 consists of 16 residues. The CDR3 DNA sequence: TGTGCCAGCAGTCCGCCGGGACACTTTAGCAATCAGCCCCAGCATTTT. Translated, it gives CASSPPGHFSNQPQHF.

This clonotype was detected many times. The genes are TRBV28 and TRBJ1-1, with 10 positions matching TRBD1. Germline V gene sequence: CDR1 MDHEN, CDR2 SYDVKM. Trimming removed 4 bases from V and 5 bases from J; junction bases left unmatched: 10. This CDR3 has 16 residues. CDR3 DNA sequence: TGTGCCAGCAGTTCGGCCGGGACAGGGGTGGGGACTGAAGCTTTCTTT. Encoded protein: CASSSAGTGVGTEAFF.